One sample yielded the 32 T cell receptor beta chains listed below, sequenced in a study of T cell clonotyping in hematopoietic cell transplantation. Specified time point: recipient sample about 28 days before transplant, after cytoreduction. The method was immunoSEQ multiplex PCR; TCRdb's version includes in-frame clones alone and lacks a portion of them. The table shows about 29,000 clones, with about 74% occurring only once. Here the sequenced sample was peripheral blood mononuclear cells, taken before stem cell transplant. These receptors were taken from a woman in her thirties with chronic myeloid leukemia. Some clones in this sample may be carry-over from other donors' samples.

This sequence joins TRBV6-5 and TRBJ1-2; a possible D gene is TRBD1 (5 bases). Per germline, CDR1 MNHEY and CDR2 SVGAGI. Trimming cost V 2 bases and J 6 bases, with 16 bases left between them. This CDR3 comprises 15 residues. CDR3 DNA sequence: TGTGCCAGCAGTTACACAGAGGAGGGGCCTGATGGCTACACCTTC. Translated, it gives CASSYTEEGPDGYTF.

The V and J genes are TRBV5-6 and TRBJ2-5; TRBD2 is a possible D gene (6 bases). With the DNA end fitting TRBJ2-7 better, the J assignment may be wrong. The length of the CDR3 is 14 residues. From germline, CDR1 is SGHDT and CDR2 YYEEEE. This CDR3 reads CASSFPDGLYEQYF. In nucleotides, the CDR3 is TGTGCCAGCAGCTTCCCGGACGGACTATACGAGCAGTACTTC.

The rearrangement links TRBV27 to TRBJ2-7, with D possibly called TRBD1 or TRBD2 (5 bases each). This CDR3 is 11 amino acids long. The V end lost 6 bases, the J end lost 7 bases, and 10 bases lay between the germline ends. Germline V gene sequence: CDR1 MNHEY, CDR2 SMNVEV (reference sequence). The CDR3 spells CASRGRGEQYV. The CDR3 coding sequence is TGTGCCAGCAGGGGGCGCGGGGAGCAGTACGTC.

V is TRBV2 and J is TRBJ2-7; weak D call: TRBD1 (5 bases). V was cut by 6 bases and J by 11 bases, with 11 bases left in between. Germline V lookup: CDR1 SNHLY, CDR2 FYNNEI. The CDR3 spans 10 residues. Here the CDR3 DNA reads TGTGCCAGCAGCAGGACAAGAAAGTACTTC. This gives the protein CASSRTRKYF.

CDR3 sequence reads: CASSPQLTNYGYTF. CDR3 sequence (DNA): TGTGCCAGCAGCCCACAACTAACTAACTATGGCTACACCTTC. J is TRBJ1-2 and V is TRBV7-6; D gene ambiguous. Germline loops: CDR1 SGHVS, CDR2 FNYEAQ. There are 14 residues in the CDR3. Trimming took 5 bases from V and 0 from J, leaving 10 bases between them.

The genes are TRBV6-6 and TRBJ1-2; D perhaps matches TRBD1 (6 bases). V dropped 7 bases and J dropped 6 bases, with 15 bases sitting between them. Germline CDR1 MNHNY, CDR2 SVGAGI (reference sequence). This CDR3 has 13 amino acids. CDR3 in amino acids: CASKGGRWDGYTF. DNA of the CDR3: TGTGCCAGCAAAGGGGGGCGCTGGGATGGCTACACCTTC.

The rearrangement joins TRBV30 to TRBJ1-3; D unresolved. The ends were cut back, 0 bases at V and 7 bases at J, with 7 bases in the middle. Germline V gene sequence: CDR1 GTSNPN, CDR2 SVGIG (reference sequence). The CDR3 length is 12 residues. This chain's CDR3 is CAWSVKSNTIYF. The CDR3 nucleotides read TGTGCCTGGAGTGTTAAGTCGAACACCATATATTTT.

The chain carries TRBV29-1 and TRBJ1-2; TRBD1 might be the D (5 bases). This CDR3 region has 15 residues. CDR1 SQVTM and CDR2 ANQGSEA come from the germline V gene. CDR3 residues: CTNLGRTRENYGYTF. The CDR3 DNA reads as TGCACTAACTTGGGGAGGACAAGAGAAAACTATGGCTACACCTTC.

The chain carries TRBV5-1 and TRBJ2-2; D is undetermined. The CDR3 totals 11 residues. V was shortened by 2 bases and J by 7 bases, with 3 bases between the two germline ends. CDR1 SGHRS and CDR2 YFSETQ come from the germline V gene. The DNA of the CDR3 is TGCGCCAGCAGCTTCTTCGGGGAGCTGTTTTTT. Protein product: CASSFFGELFF.

This clone was detected only once. The chain uses TRBV6-6 and TRBJ2-7; D is perhaps TRBD1 or TRBD2 (5 bases each). The CDR3 loop spans 13 amino acids. Germline V gene data show CDR1 as MNHNY and CDR2 as SVGAGI (reference sequence). Trimming shortened V by 6 bases and J by 6 bases, and 15 bases separated the two germline ends. As DNA, the CDR3 is TGTGCCAGCAGCCCCGGGGATAGGGGCGAGCAGTACGTC. Its translation: CASSPGDRGEQYV.

The chain combines TRBV7-9 with TRBJ2-7, with D unclear. The CDR3 extends over 13 amino acids. Germline V gene sequence: CDR1 SEHNR, CDR2 FQNEAQ (reference sequence). V shed 5 bases and J shed 3 bases, with 11 bases lying between them. The CDR3 loop reads CASSPPNSYEQYV. The CDR3 region has the DNA TGTGCCAGCAGCCCACCGAATAGCTACGAGCAGTACGTC.

The rearrangement uses TRBV7-6 and TRBJ2-3, with D uncertain. V lost 5 bases and J 6 bases, leaving 15 bases between the germline ends. The CDR3 is made up of 14 amino acids. The V gene's germline CDR1 is SGHVS and CDR2 FNYEAQ. For the CDR3, the DNA is TGTGCCAGCAGCCTACAGATCGGGTCGGATACGCAGTATTTT. It codes for CASSLQIGSDTQYF.

The chain has TRBV7-8 and TRBJ1-5; TRBD1 matches 8 bases. Germline loops: CDR1 SGHVS, CDR2 FQNEAQ. The CDR3 is 15 residues long. V trimming: 6 bases; J trimming: 4 bases; junction bases outside the gene matches: 8. The CDR3 nucleotides are TGTGCCAGCAGTCATGGTGGACAGGGAAATCAGCCCCAGCATTTT. Protein product: CASSHGGQGNQPQHF.

V gene TRBV10-3 combines with J gene TRBJ1-5, with D tentatively TRBD1 (6 bases). V lost 5 bases, J lost 6 bases, and 14 bases lay in between. This CDR3 is built from 14 residues. The germline CDR1 and CDR2 sequences are ENHRY and SYGVKD. CDR3 coding DNA: TGTGCCATCAGTCGGGAAAGGGGGAGTCAGCCCCAGCATTTT. It specifies CAISRERGSQPQHF.

CDR3 sequence: CASSLSTDTQYF. CDR3 DNA: TGTGCCAGCAGCTTAAGCACAGATACGCAGTATTTT. This chain joins TRBV9 and TRBJ2-3, with unresolved D. Deletions cut 4 bases from V and 0 bases from J, with 3 bases between. This CDR3 contains 12 residues. CDR1 SGDLS and CDR2 YYNGEE come from the germline V gene.

The chain recombines TRBV7-2 with TRBJ2-1; weak D call: TRBD2 (5 bases). V was cut by 5 bases and J by 9 bases, with 11 bases left in between. This CDR3 is 12 amino acids long. Germline-derived CDR1 and CDR2 are SGHTA and FQGNSA. This CDR3 is CASSEASLEQFF. The CDR3 DNA is TGTGCCAGCAGCGAGGCTAGCCTTGAGCAGTTCTTC.

This chain links TRBV6-5 with TRBJ2-2; D tentatively reads TRBD1 or TRBD2 (6 bases each). The CDR3 is made up of 15 amino acids. V lost 2 bases and J 0 bases, leaving 7 bases between the germline ends. Germline loops: CDR1 MNHEY, CDR2 SVGAGI. DNA for the CDR3: TGTGCCAGCAGTTACCGGGGGCCGAACACCGGGGAGCTGTTTTTT. It yields the protein CASSYRGPNTGELFF.

The genes are TRBV6-1 and TRBJ1-1; 8 bases map to TRBD1. Looked up from germline, CDR1 is MNHNS and CDR2 is SASEGT. The junction had 6 bases not matched to a gene; V was cut back by 4 bases and J by 8 bases. This CDR3 comprises 13 residues. The CDR3 protein is CASSARTGSEAFF. CDR3 DNA sequence: TGTGCCAGCAGTGCCAGGACAGGGTCAGAAGCTTTCTTT.

V and J are TRBV6-1 and TRBJ1-3; D may be TRBD1 (6 bases). This CDR3 has 16 amino acids. Germline CDR1 reads MNHNS; CDR2 reads SASEGT. The ends were cut back, 4 bases at V and 0 bases at J, with 13 bases in the middle. The CDR3 loop reads CASSAGARGSGNTIYF. The CDR3 DNA follows: TGTGCCAGCAGTGCAGGGGCGCGGGGCTCTGGAAACACCATATATTTT.

This clone showed up just a few times. The chain has TRBV5-4 and TRBJ1-2; D gene ambiguous. Deletions cut 4 bases from V and 4 bases from J, with 23 bases between. CDR1 is SGHNT and CDR2 is YYREEE in the germline V gene (reference sequence). This CDR3 region has 17 residues. CDR3 DNA: TGTGCCAGCAGCCCCGGGGAGGGCAGGTCATTTAGCTATGGCTACACCTTC. Protein sequence: CASSPGEGRSFSYGYTF.

The gene calls are TRBV5-6 and TRBJ2-7; D perhaps matches TRBD2 (5 bases). The germline V gene encodes CDR1 SGHDT and CDR2 YYEEEE. There are 18 residues in the CDR3. Trimming removed 4 bases at V and 0 bases at J, with 23 bases between. Written as DNA, the CDR3 is TGTGCCAGCAGCCCCCGGACTGATGGAGAGTTTAGCTCCTACGAGCAGTACGTC. Amino acid sequence: CASSPRTDGEFSSYEQYV.

By sample share, this clone is medium-sized. A junction end diverges from the germline sequence, so it may reflect a read error. The chain uses TRBV7-7 and TRBJ1-1; 9 bases align to TRBD1. CDR1 SSHAT and CDR2 FNYEAQ come from the germline V gene (reference sequence). The CDR3 extends over 17 amino acids. The CDR3 is CASSLWTGEEVNTEAFF. The CDR3 coding sequence is TGTGCTAGCAGCTTATGGACAGGGGAGGAGGTGAACACTGAAGCTTTCTTT.

The V call is TRBV6-4, the J call TRBJ1-2; 8 positions match TRBD1. Germline CDR1 is MRHNA and CDR2 is SNTAGT. V lost 6 bases, J lost 6 bases, and 6 bases stayed unmatched. CDR3 size: 13 residues. The CDR3, as DNA: TGTGCCAGCAGCAGGACAGGGCAGGATGGCTACACCTTC. Encoded protein: CASSRTGQDGYTF.

The V call is TRBV27, the J call TRBJ2-7; no reliable D call. Trimming pared 7 bases from V and 3 bases from J, leaving 10 bases between. CDR3 size: 12 residues. Germline CDR1 reads MNHEY; CDR2 reads SMNVEV (reference sequence). DNA for the CDR3: TGTGCCAGCAAGGACCCCGGCTACGAGCAGTACTTC. It encodes CASKDPGYEQYF.

CDR3 sequence (DNA): TGTGCCAGCAGTTACTCGAACAGGGAAGAGACCCAGTACTTC. Translation: CASSYSNREETQYF. This chain connects TRBV6-6 to TRBJ2-5, with D tentatively TRBD1 (6 bases). There are 14 residues in the CDR3. V lost 0 bases to trimming and J lost 3 bases, with 8 bases between them. CDR1 is MNHNY and CDR2 is SVGAGI in the germline V gene (reference sequence).

V is TRBV6-5 and J is TRBJ2-7; D is unclear. Trimming removed 6 bases at V and 0 bases at J, with 15 bases between. This CDR3 is 15 amino acids long. Germline V gives CDR1 MNHEY, CDR2 SVGAGI. The DNA for the CDR3 is TGTGCCAGCAGCCCGACACCCTTGAGCTCCTACGAGCAGTACTTC. Protein: CASSPTPLSSYEQYF.

The V call is TRBV13, the J call TRBJ2-3, with 8 bases aligning to TRBD1. Germline V gene sequence: CDR1 PRHDT, CDR2 FYEKMQ (reference sequence). V dropped 4 bases and J dropped 3; count of bases not matched to a gene: 12. This CDR3 spans 17 amino acids. CDR3 loop: CASSSITGQESTDTQYF. In nucleotides, the CDR3 is TGTGCCAGCAGCTCAATAACGGGACAGGAGAGTACAGATACGCAGTATTTT. Based on the CDR3 plus reference TRBV13 and TRBJ2-3, the full variable domain is AAGVIQSPRHLIKEKRETATLKCYPIPRHDTVYWYQQGPGQDPQFLISFYEKMQSDKGSIPDRFSAQQFSDYHSELNMSSLELGDSALYFCASSSITGQESTDTQYFGPGTRLTVL.

This CDR3 reads CASRGGTGITGELFF. CDR3 sequence (DNA): TGTGCCAGCAGGGGGGGGACAGGAATCACCGGGGAGCTGTTTTTT. This sequence joins TRBV27 and TRBJ2-2; TRBD1 is a possible D gene (8 bases). In germline, CDR1 is MNHEY, CDR2 SMNVEV (reference sequence). There are 15 residues in the CDR3. With 6 bases removed from V and 4 bases from J, the gap between germline ends came to 15 bases.

The chain has TRBV4-1 and TRBJ2-5, with 13 bases identical to TRBD2. The CDR3 runs 16 residues. Trimming at V came to 4 bases and at J to 3 bases, leaving 5 bases not matched to a gene. The V gene's germline CDR1 is MGHRA and CDR2 YSYEKL. DNA for the CDR3: TGCGCCAGCAGCCTGCTAGGGACTAGCGGGGAAGAGACCCAGTACTTC. Translated, it gives CASSLLGTSGEETQYF.

The rearrangement joins TRBV6-6 to TRBJ2-7, with D perhaps matching TRBD1 or TRBD2 (7 bases each). The CDR3 loop spans 16 amino acids. The V gene lost 5 bases and the J gene lost 3 bases, with 20 bases spanning the gap. Germline CDR1 is MNHNY and CDR2 is SVGAGI (reference sequence). The DNA of the CDR3 is TGTGCCAGCAGTGTCAGGGGGGGGAGGTTTCTCTACGAGCAGTACTTC. It yields the protein CASSVRGGRFLYEQYF.

The V gene is TRBV2, the J gene TRBJ2-2; the match to TRBD1 covers 8 bases. Germline loops: CDR1 SNHLY, CDR2 FYNNEI. The J segment lost 4 bases and the V segment lost 7 bases, leaving 8 bases of the junction unmatched. The CDR3 loop spans 15 amino acids. This CDR3 is CASTKDRAPTGELFF. Written as DNA, the CDR3 is TGTGCCAGCACTAAGGACAGGGCCCCCACCGGGGAGCTGTTTTTT.

The J gene is TRBJ2-7, the V gene TRBV9, with TRBD1 matching over 8 bases. Germline V gene lookup returns CDR1 SGDLS and CDR2 YYNGEE. CDR3 length equals 15 residues. Unmatched junction bases numbered 8, after V lost 4 bases and J lost 2 bases. The CDR3 nucleotides are TGTGCCAGCAGCACCCGACAGGGGACCCCCTACGAGCAGTACTTC. It yields the protein CASSTRQGTPYEQYF.